One and the same sample provided the 14 T cell receptor beta chains below, sequenced in a study of T cells after yellow fever vaccination. From the 5' RACE reads, TCRdb called clonotypes with MiXCR, one entry per CDR3 protein. The sample records hundreds of thousands of distinct CDR3 sequences, approximately 3.8% being singletons. Sequenced here: PBMCs, sampled on the day of the yellow fever booster vaccination. Every receptor here comes from a man between 18 and 35 years old who received the YFV17D yellow fever vaccine.

In this sample, this clonotype turned up many times. The V call is TRBV20-1, the J call TRBJ1-1, with a weak D call TRBD1 (5 bases). Germline V gene sequence: CDR1 DFQATT, CDR2 SNEGSKA (reference sequence). Trimming removed 7 bases from V and 1 base from J, with 10 bases in between. The CDR3 loop spans 12 amino acids. The CDR3 DNA sequence: TGCAGTGTTCTCCAGGGGAACACTGAAGCTTTCTTT. This sequence encodes CSVLQGNTEAFF.

V usage is TRBV12-3 or TRBV12-4 and J usage is TRBJ2-7; 10 nucleotides line up with TRBD1. Trimming at V came to 1 base and at J to 6 bases, leaving 6 bases not matched to a gene. The CDR3 is 15 residues long. The CDR3 coding sequence is TGTGCCAGCAGTTTAGGGGACAGGGGATACTGCGAGCAGTACGTC. This translates into CASSLGDRGYCEQYV.

The chain uses TRBV15 and TRBJ2-5, with a possible D match to TRBD2 (6 bases). The length of the CDR3 is 13 residues. Germline assignment: CDR1 LNHNV and CDR2 YYDKDF (reference sequence). The V gene lost 1 base and the J gene lost 3 bases, with 6 bases spanning the gap. CDR3 DNA: TGTGCCACCAGCAGAGCGGGGGAAGAGACCCAGTACTTC. It encodes CATSRAGEETQYF.

The table lists this clonotype with many counts. The chain carries TRBV29-1 and TRBJ2-2, with D unresolved. The germline V gene has CDR1 SQVTM and CDR2 ANQGSEA. This CDR3 is 13 amino acids long. The V end lost 2 bases, the J end lost 2 bases, and 6 bases lay between the germline ends. CDR3 sequence reads: CSVENLNTGELFF. DNA for the CDR3: TGCAGCGTTGAAAACTTAAACACCGGGGAGCTGTTTTTT.

V is TRBV7-2 and J is TRBJ1-1; unclear D gene. V gave up 5 bases and J gave up 9 bases, with 13 bases separating them. The length of the CDR3 is 12 residues. Germline values: CDR1 SGHTA, CDR2 FQGNSA. The CDR3 loop reads CASSPALWQAFF. CDR3 nucleotides: TGTGCCAGCAGCCCTGCCCTATGGCAAGCTTTCTTT.

This clonotype was picked up a small number of times. This chain connects TRBV9 to TRBJ2-7; TRBD2 aligns across 7 bases. Germline V lookup: CDR1 SGDLS, CDR2 YYNGEE. V lost 2 bases and J lost 6; bases outside the gene matches: 11. This CDR3 has 15 amino acids. CDR3 region: CASSVATGRSSEQYF. In nucleotides, the CDR3 is TGTGCCAGCAGCGTTGCCACCGGGAGGTCGAGCGAGCAGTACTTC.

This clonotype was detected ten times or more. V gene TRBV6-5 combines with J gene TRBJ1-4; D possibly corresponds to TRBD1 (6 bases). CDR3 length: 16 amino acids. The germline gives CDR1 MNHEY, CDR2 SVGAGI. The V gene lost 7 bases and the J gene lost 6 bases, with 21 bases spanning the gap. The CDR3 loop reads CASKGRGAVGYEKLFF. As DNA, the CDR3 is TGTGCCAGCAAGGGTAGGGGGGCCGTCGGGTATGAAAAACTGTTTTTT.

There are many counts of this clonotype. This chain links TRBV6-5 with TRBJ1-5; 7 bases are shared with TRBD1. This CDR3 has 12 residues. V lost 6 bases, J lost 6 bases, and 2 bases stayed unmatched. From germline, CDR1 is MNHEY and CDR2 SVGAGI. CDR3: CASRTGIQPQHF. Written as DNA, the CDR3 is TGTGCCAGCAGGACAGGGATTCAGCCCCAGCATTTT.

The chain carries TRBV6-1 and TRBJ1-5, with TRBD1 as a possible D gene (5 bases). From germline, CDR1 is MNHNS and CDR2 SASEGT. Trimming cost V 4 bases and J 3 bases, with 13 bases left between them. The CDR3 has 15 residues. CDR3 in DNA: TGTGCCAGCAGTGTTTATTCAGGGCTCAATCAGCCCCAGCATTTT. Encoded protein: CASSVYSGLNQPQHF.

This clonotype was seen only a few times. The chain employs TRBV19 and TRBJ2-5; TRBD1 might be the D (5 bases). The germline V and J ends were trimmed by 7 bases and 5 bases, with 14 bases remaining between them. The CDR3 consists of 13 residues. Germline V CDR1 and CDR2: LNHDA, SQIVND (reference sequence). The CDR3 DNA reads as TGTGCCAGTACAGGAAGGGGTGTTGAGACCCAGTACTTC. Translated: CASTGRGVETQYF.

This clonotype appeared a few times. The rearrangement uses TRBV24-1 and TRBJ2-6; the D gene is possibly TRBD1 (6 bases). V shed 5 bases and J shed 4 bases, with 8 bases lying between them. Looked up from germline, CDR1 is KGHDR and CDR2 is SFDVKD. The CDR3 runs to 14 residues. The CDR3 sequence is CATSGGLGANVLTF. CDR3 DNA: TGTGCCACCAGTGGGGGGCTCGGGGCCAACGTCCTGACTTTC.

This clonotype has at least ten counts. This chain joins TRBV5-6 and TRBJ2-1, with 11 nucleotides matching TRBD2. The CDR3 has 12 residues. CDR1 and CDR2 from the germline V gene are SGHDT and YYEEEE. Trimming cost V 4 bases and J 16 bases; bases outside gene matches: 7. In nucleotides, the CDR3 is TGTGCCAGCAGCCTTAGCGGGGGGGCGATCTTCTTC. It codes for CASSLSGGAIFF.

Only a few counts were recorded for this clonotype. The V gene is TRBV7-6, the J gene TRBJ2-1, with D perhaps TRBD1 or TRBD2 (5 bases each). This CDR3 comprises 16 residues. V was shortened by 1 base and J by 7 bases, with 17 bases between the two germline ends. Germline V gene sequence: CDR1 SGHVS, CDR2 FNYEAQ. The CDR3: CASSLGRWQGGNEQFF. DNA for the CDR3: TGTGCCAGCAGCTTAGGTCGATGGCAGGGCGGGAATGAGCAGTTCTTC.

This clonotype was detected only a few times. The V and J genes are TRBV7-9 and TRBJ1-1; TRBD1 agrees at 9 bases. Germline V lookup: CDR1 SEHNR, CDR2 FQNEAQ (reference sequence). This CDR3 has 17 amino acids. The trim removed 5 bases at V and 2 bases at J, leaving 12 bases unmatched. The CDR3 nucleotides are TGTGCCAGCAGCACCCGCAGTGGACAGGGGCACAACACTGAAGCTTTCTTT. Protein product: CASSTRSGQGHNTEAFF.